This TCR beta chain is drawn from a study of T cell responses to AZD1222 COVID-19 vaccine. The method was immunoSEQ multiplex PCR; TCRdb's version includes in-frame clones alone and lacks a portion of them. The table includes some 200,000 clones, around 90% detected once. Germline loops: CDR1 SGHRS, CDR2 YFSETQ. The V end lost 5 bases, the J end lost 6 bases, and 18 bases lay between the germline ends. This CDR3 has 15 residues. The sample consisted of peripheral blood, taken 28 days after the second dose of the MenACWY control vaccine. The chain is built from TRBV5-1 and TRBJ2-4; weak D call: TRBD1 (6 bases). The clonotype was recovered from an adult who received the MenACWY meningococcal vaccine as a control. As DNA, the CDR3 is TGCGCCAGCAGACCCTTACAGGGTGGTATAAACATTCAGTACTTC. Residues: CASRPLQGGINIQYF.